This TCR beta chain was sequenced in a study of shared clonotypes between healthy human individuals. The method was immunoSEQ multiplex PCR; TCRdb's version includes in-frame clones alone and lacks a portion of them. The table has roughly 2 million clones, nearly 97% seen once; the top ten hold more than 0.1%. CDR3 length: 14 amino acids. Looked up from germline, CDR1 is KGHSH and CDR2 is LQKENI. J lost 3 bases, V lost 6 bases, and 6 bases had no gene match. Every one of the donors was a Caucasian adult that lived in Nashville, Tennessee. Sample: naive CD4+ T cells sorted from blood. Described subset: CD45RA+ positively selected. This chain joins TRBV18 and TRBJ1-2, with 8 nucleotides matching TRBD1. The sequence was collected from a man between 18 and 35 years old in good health. The DNA of the CDR3 is TGTGCCAGCTCCGGAACAGGGGGAGACTATGGCTACACCTTC. It is translated as CASSGTGGDYGYTF.